Presented here are 4 T cell receptor beta chains from one specimen sequenced in a study of CD8 T cells in ankylosing spondylitis. Study results and limitations: Among TCR beta sequences, a motif of roughly 8 highly homologous variants appeared characteristic of ankylosing spondylitis blood.

TCRdb itself ran the 5' RACE reads through MiXCR, one entry per CDR3 protein. The sample holds about 540,000 distinct CDR3 sequences, about 13% seen once. Their antigens remain unidentified. Sequenced sample: blood, either unsorted or a sorted T cell fraction (not recorded which). Every receptor here comes from a male donor with ankylosing spondylitis.

The genes are TRBV3-1 and TRBJ2-2; 7 positions agree with TRBD1. The CDR3 is made up of 14 amino acids. Germline V CDR1 and CDR2: LGHDT, YNNKEL (reference sequence). V shed 4 bases, J shed 5 bases, and the junction held 4 bases outside the gene matches. As DNA, the CDR3 is TGTGCCAGCAGCCGACAGGGATGGACCGGGGAGCTGTTTTTT. This encodes CASSRQGWTGELFF.

There are a few counts of this clonotype. CDR3 loop: CAISGAGSQTQYF. As DNA, the CDR3 is TGTGCCATCAGTGGAGCAGGGTCCCAGACCCAGTACTTC. V gene TRBV10-3 combines with J gene TRBJ2-5, with D perhaps TRBD1 (5 bases). Looked up from germline, CDR1 is ENHRY and CDR2 is SYGVKD. The CDR3 is 13 residues long. The V gene lost 4 bases and the J gene lost 6 bases, with 12 bases spanning the gap.

In the case of this clonotype: A much larger clone differs by one base, so this may be a read error. The chain carries TRBV15 and TRBJ1-3; unclear D gene. This CDR3 contains 15 residues. The germline V gene has CDR1 LNHNV and CDR2 YYDKDF (reference sequence). V was clipped by 0 bases and J by 0 bases, with 6 bases between them. The CDR3 region is CATSRDIYSGNTIYF. CDR3 nucleotide sequence: TGTGCCACCAGCAGAGATATATACTCTGGAAACACCATATATTTT.

This clonotype was observed a few times. V gene TRBV10-3 combines with J gene TRBJ2-3; TRBD2 might be the D (6 bases). Trimming removed 6 bases from V and 6 bases from J, with 16 bases in between. Per the germline V gene, CDR1 is ENHRY and CDR2 is SYGVKD. CDR3 length: 14 residues. The CDR3 nucleotides read TGTGCCATCAGCATTAGCGGCACCGGGGATACGCAGTATTTT. Amino acids: CAISISGTGDTQYF.